These 20 T cell receptor beta chains share one sample of origin, sequenced in a study of T cells after yellow fever vaccination. TCRdb processed the 5' RACE reads anew with MiXCR; each CDR3 protein has one entry. The sample consists of tens of thousands of distinct CDR3 sequences, around 6.2% of them appearing once. Specimen: CD4+ T cells sorted from PBMCs, collected about 2 weeks after the first yellow fever vaccination. These TCRs come from a man aged 18 to 30 who received the YFV17D yellow fever vaccine.

This clonotype was found many times. This sequence joins TRBV5-6 and TRBJ2-7; D remains unclear. This CDR3 comprises 11 residues. Trimming pared 0 bases from V and 7 bases from J, leaving 5 bases between. Germline CDR1 and CDR2: SGHDT and YYEEEE. This chain's CDR3 is CASSLEVEQYF. The DNA of the CDR3 is TGTGCCAGCAGCTTGGAGGTGGAGCAGTACTTC. The variable domain in full, completed from reference TRBV5-6 and TRBJ2-7, reads DAGVTQSPTHLIKTRGQQVTLRCSPKSGHDTVSWYQQALGQGPQFIFQYYEEEERQRGNFPDRFSGHQFPNYSSELNVNALLLGDSALYLCASSLEVEQYFGPGTRLTVT.

This clonotype was recorded many times. This rearrangement joins TRBV28 to TRBJ2-5; TRBD2 is a possible D gene (6 bases). The CDR3 loop spans 14 amino acids. Germline CDR1 and CDR2: MDHEN and SYDVKM. The V end lost 3 bases, the J end lost 5 bases, and 13 bases lay between the germline ends. CDR3 sequence (DNA): TGTGCCAGCAGTTTCTGGAGGGGTAGGGAGACCCAGTACTTC. Amino acid sequence: CASSFWRGRETQYF.

This clonotype was detected ten times or more. The rearrangement uses TRBV12-3 or TRBV12-4 and TRBJ1-2; D is uncertain. Trimming removed 0 bases at V and 4 bases at J, with 6 bases between. The CDR3 consists of 13 residues. CDR3 region: CASSLAAAYGYTF. In nucleotides, the CDR3 is TGTGCCAGCAGTTTAGCGGCAGCCTATGGCTACACCTTC.

Many counts were recorded for this clonotype. This chain uses TRBV20-1 with TRBJ2-3; D is possibly TRBD2 (5 bases). Between the trimmed V and J ends, which lost 5 bases and 1 base, there was a span of 10 bases. The CDR3 length is 13 residues. Germline-derived CDR1 and CDR2 are DFQATT and SNEGSKA (reference sequence). The CDR3 reads CSAPLAGTDTQYF. The CDR3 nucleotides read TGCAGTGCTCCTCTAGCCGGCACAGATACGCAGTATTTT.

This clonotype was recorded a few times. A junction end diverges from the germline sequence, so it may reflect a read error. The rearrangement uses TRBV18 and TRBJ2-7, with 7 bases aligning to TRBD2. This CDR3 contains 13 residues. Germline V gives CDR1 KGHSH, CDR2 LQKENI. DNA for the CDR3: TGTGACAGCCACTTGGGGGGGTCCTACGAGCAGTACTTC. Its protein product is CDSHLGGSYEQYF. Full variable domain (outside the CDR3, taken from reference TRBV18 and TRBJ2-7): NAGVMQNPRHLVRRRGQEARLRCSPMKGHSHVYWYRQLPEEGLKFMVYLQKENIIDESGMPKERFSAEFPKEGPSILRIQQVVRGDSAAYFCDSHLGGSYEQYFGPGTRLTVT.

The sample holds many counts of this clonotype. The rearrangement links TRBV5-1 to TRBJ1-2; 7 nucleotides align to TRBD1. Trimming at V came to 1 base and at J to 9 bases, leaving 9 bases not matched to a gene. The CDR3 is 14 amino acids. CDR1 and CDR2 from the germline V gene are SGHRS and YFSETQ. The CDR3 region is CASSLTTGDQRYTF. CDR3 coding DNA: TGCGCCAGCAGCTTGACCACAGGGGACCAACGCTACACCTTC. The entire variable domain, with the rest obtained from reference TRBV5-1 and TRBJ1-2, is as follows: KAGVTQTPRYLIKTRGQQVTLSCSPISGHRSVSWYQQTPGQGLQFLFEYFSETQRNKGNFPGRFSGRQFSNSRSEMNVSTLELGDSALYLCASSLTTGDQRYTFGSGTRLTVV.

This clonotype was recorded at least ten times. The chain uses TRBV2 and TRBJ1-1; the D is unclear. The ends were cut back, 3 bases at V and 0 bases at J, with 2 bases in the middle. CDR1 SNHLY and CDR2 FYNNEI come from the germline V gene. CDR3 length: 12 residues. CDR3 sequence (DNA): TGTGCCAGCAGTGAGATGAACACTGAAGCTTTCTTT. It specifies CASSEMNTEAFF.

The table lists this clonotype with many counts. The gene calls are TRBV7-3 and TRBJ2-3; TRBD2 agrees at 7 bases. Per germline, CDR1 SGHTA and CDR2 FQGTGA. There are 15 residues in the CDR3. Losses at the gene ends were 3 bases for V and 3 bases for J; bases not matched to a gene: 6. The CDR3 loop reads CASSFGGGLTDTQYF. In DNA, the CDR3 is TGTGCCAGCAGCTTTGGGGGGGGATTGACAGATACGCAGTATTTT. The full variable domain, completed using reference TRBV7-3 and TRBJ2-3, is GAGVSQTPSNKVTEKGKYVELRCDPISGHTALYWYRQSLGQGPEFLIYFQGTGAADDSGLPNDRFFAVRPEGSVSTLKIQRTERGDSAVYLCASSFGGGLTDTQYFGPGTRLTVL.

In this sample, this clonotype turned up many times. The chain recombines TRBV20-1 with TRBJ1-2; maybe TRBD1 (5 bases). CDR1 is DFQATT, CDR2 SNEGSKA, per germline (reference sequence). The CDR3 is made up of 13 amino acids. Between the trimmed V and J ends, which lost 5 bases and 6 bases, there was a span of 16 bases. The CDR3 spells CSALPGTENGYTF. In DNA, the CDR3 is TGCAGTGCTTTACCCGGGACGGAAAATGGCTACACCTTC.

Ten or more counts support this clonotype. This chain uses TRBV6-2 or TRBV6-3 with TRBJ1-6; D not certain. Trimming removed 7 bases from V and 10 bases from J, with 17 bases in between. The CDR3 runs to 14 residues. The germline V gene encodes CDR1 MNHEY and CDR2 SVGEGT. The DNA for the CDR3 is TGTGCCAGCAAAAAGGGAGAGGGATGGTCACCCCTCCACTTT. This translates into CASKKGEGWSPLHF.

With regard to this clonotype: One base away lies a much larger clone, so this may be a sequencing read error. The J gene is TRBJ1-1, the V gene TRBV3-1; D gene unclear. V shed 7 bases and J shed 5 bases, with 11 bases lying between them. Germline V gene lookup returns CDR1 LGHDT and CDR2 YNNKEL (reference sequence). The CDR3 consists of 12 residues. Written as DNA, the CDR3 is TGTGCCAGCAACCTGGGATGGACTGAAGCTTTCTTT. As protein: CASNLGWTEAFF.

This clonotype was counted at least ten times. Here the CDR3 reads CASSLGTGVALEAFF. The CDR3 DNA reads as TGCGCCAGCAGCTTGGGGACAGGGGTGGCCCTAGAAGCTTTCTTT. This chain links TRBV5-1 with TRBJ1-1; 9 positions agree with TRBD1. The length of the CDR3 is 15 residues. Trimming cost V 0 bases and J 8 bases; bases outside gene matches: 8. Germline V gene sequence: CDR1 SGHRS, CDR2 YFSETQ. Variable domain in full (rest from reference TRBV5-1 and TRBJ1-1): KAGVTQTPRYLIKTRGQQVTLSCSPISGHRSVSWYQQTPGQGLQFLFEYFSETQRNKGNFPGRFSGRQFSNSRSEMNVSTLELGDSALYLCASSLGTGVALEAFFGQGTRLTVV.

This clonotype has ten or more counts. This sequence joins TRBV12-3 or TRBV12-4 and TRBJ2-2, with D unclear. This CDR3 contains 15 residues. Trimming stripped 6 bases from V and 5 bases from J, with 16 bases between. Written as DNA, the CDR3 is TGTGCCAGCAGCCCGCCCCCAGGAGAAACCGGGGAGCTGTTTTTT. It specifies CASSPPPGETGELFF.

This clonotype was seen at least ten times. This chain connects TRBV12-3 or TRBV12-4 to TRBJ1-2; D not certain. The CDR3 contains 13 residues. The germline V and J ends were trimmed by 2 bases and 7 bases, with 11 bases remaining between them. In nucleotides, the CDR3 is TGTGCCAGCAGTTTACCGACCACTACTGGCTACACCTTC. Protein product: CASSLPTTTGYTF.

This clonotype was observed at least ten times. The chain carries TRBV5-1 and TRBJ2-3; possibly TRBD2 for D (6 bases). V was pared by 4 bases and J by 3 bases, with 12 bases between. The CDR3 consists of 14 residues. Germline CDR1 SGHRS, CDR2 YFSETQ. The CDR3: CASSGGRGTDTQYF. CDR3 nucleotides: TGCGCCAGCAGCGGAGGGCGGGGAACAGATACGCAGTATTTT.

This clonotype was counted ten times or more. The chain uses TRBV7-9 and TRBJ1-1; D gene uncertain. This CDR3 region has 17 residues. V lost 2 bases and J lost 0, with 16 bases in between. Germline-derived CDR1 and CDR2 are SEHNR and FQNEAQ (reference sequence). The CDR3 DNA reads as TGTGCCAGCAGCTTAAGAGGGCGCAGCAATCTGAACACTGAAGCTTTCTTT. It encodes CASSLRGRSNLNTEAFF.

This clonotype came up many times. This chain joins TRBV7-2 and TRBJ2-3; tentatively, D is TRBD2 (5 bases). V was pared by 6 bases and J by 0 bases, with 13 bases between. CDR1 and CDR2 (germline): SGHTA, FQGNSA. CDR3 size: 15 residues. Here the CDR3 reads CASRFRAASTDTQYF. The CDR3 DNA sequence: TGTGCCAGCAGGTTTAGAGCGGCTAGCACAGATACGCAGTATTTT. Using reference TRBV7-2 and TRBJ2-3 for the parts outside the CDR3, the full variable domain is GAGVSQSPSNKVTEKGKDVELRCDPISGHTALYWYRQSLGQGLEFLIYFQGNSAPDKSGLPSDRFSAERTGGSVSTLTIQRTQQEDSAVYLCASRFRAASTDTQYFGPGTRLTVL.

Note on this clonotype: This clone may be a read error of a much larger clone one base away. The V call is TRBV24-1, the J call TRBJ2-1; D gene uncertain. Trimming took 4 bases from V and 8 from J, leaving 17 bases between them. Germline V gene sequence: CDR1 KGHDR, CDR2 SFDVKD. There are 15 residues in the CDR3. In DNA, the CDR3 is TGTGCCACCAGTGAACCGGACCCAGGAATTCATGAGCAGTTCTTC. Its translation is CATSEPDPGIHEQFF.

Many counts were recorded for this clonotype. This rearrangement joins TRBV11-3 to TRBJ2-3; D may be TRBD2 (7 bases). There are 14 residues in the CDR3. Germline CDR1 and CDR2: SGHNT and YENEEA. Deletions cut 1 base from V and 5 bases from J, with 10 bases between. CDR3 coding DNA: TGTGCCAGCAGCTTAGTGGGGGGGCAAGATACGCAGTATTTT. Its protein is CASSLVGGQDTQYF.

This clonotype has ten or more counts. V usage is TRBV12-3 or TRBV12-4 and J usage is TRBJ2-7; D may be TRBD2 (5 bases). CDR3 length equals 12 residues. The V gene lost 5 bases and the J gene lost 7 bases, with 12 bases spanning the gap. The CDR3 spells CASSPLGREQYF. The DNA for the CDR3 is TGTGCCAGCAGTCCACTAGGTAGGGAGCAGTACTTC.